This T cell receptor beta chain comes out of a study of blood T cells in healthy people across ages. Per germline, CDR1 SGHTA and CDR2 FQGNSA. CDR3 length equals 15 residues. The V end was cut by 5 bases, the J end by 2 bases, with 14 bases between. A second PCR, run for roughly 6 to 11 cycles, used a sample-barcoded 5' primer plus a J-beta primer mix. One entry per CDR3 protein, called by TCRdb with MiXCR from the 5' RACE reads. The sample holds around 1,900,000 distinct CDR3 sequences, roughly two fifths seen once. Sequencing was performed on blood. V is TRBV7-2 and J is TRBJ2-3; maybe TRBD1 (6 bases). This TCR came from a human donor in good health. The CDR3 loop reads CASSPGRGPTDTQYF. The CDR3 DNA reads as TGTGCCAGCAGCCCCGGCAGGGGACCCACAGATACGCAGTATTTT.